One and the same sample provided the 30 T cell receptor beta chains below, sequenced in a study of blood T cell repertoires in COVID-19. Data came from immunoSEQ multiplex PCR; TCRdb stores just in-frame clones and leaves some out. Of a few hundred thousand clones in the sample, roughly nine tenths were seen once. Sequenced sample: peripheral blood. The receptors were gathered from a man in his sixties with acute or convalescent COVID-19.

The chain has TRBV29-1 and TRBJ1-2; TRBD1 matches 8 bases. J was trimmed by 3 bases and V by 4 bases; bases with no gene match: 4. There are 13 residues in the CDR3. Germline loops: CDR1 SQVTM, CDR2 ANQGSEA. The CDR3 loop reads CSVGQGQDYGYTF. The CDR3, as DNA: TGCAGCGTTGGGCAGGGACAGGACTATGGCTACACCTTC.

This rearrangement joins TRBV3-1 (or the pseudogene TRBV3-2) to TRBJ2-2; TRBD2 matches at 9 bases. CDR1 LGHDT and CDR2 YNNKEL come from the germline V gene (reference sequence). V lost 0 bases and J lost 2; bases outside the gene matches: 10. The CDR3 sequence is 19 residues long. Here the CDR3 reads CASSQDIWEREANTGELFF. CDR3 bases: TGTGCCAGCAGCCAAGATATTTGGGAGCGGGAGGCAAACACCGGGGAGCTGTTTTTT.

This clone has a single count. The V call is TRBV7-6, the J call TRBJ2-1, with D maybe TRBD1 (6 bases). V was pared by 1 base and J by 8 bases, with 12 bases between. The CDR3 runs 14 residues. CDR1 SGHVS and CDR2 FNYEAQ come from the germline V gene. The CDR3 sequence: CASSLVIRGHEQFF. In DNA form, the CDR3 reads TGTGCCAGCAGCTTAGTGATCAGGGGACATGAGCAGTTCTTC.

CDR3 region: CATTPDTGAYGYTF. CDR3 nucleotide sequence: TGTGCCACCACCCCCGACACAGGGGCCTATGGCTACACCTTC. V and J are TRBV28 and TRBJ1-2, with 7 bases lining up with TRBD1. Trimming removed 10 bases from V and 4 bases from J; junction bases left unmatched: 12. The germline V gene encodes CDR1 MDHEN and CDR2 SYDVKM. The CDR3 is 14 amino acids.

The chain uses TRBV19 and TRBJ2-1; TRBD2 agrees at 9 bases. Trimming cost V 7 bases and J 3 bases; bases outside gene matches: 4. The CDR3 is 14 residues long. CDR1 is LNHDA and CDR2 is SQIVND in the germline V gene (reference sequence). The CDR3 DNA reads as TGTGCCAGTACCCTAGCGGGACTCTACAATGAGCAGTTCTTC. Translated: CASTLAGLYNEQFF.

The sample holds a few counts of this clone. V usage is TRBV28 and J usage is TRBJ1-1; D uncertain. The CDR3 is made up of 15 amino acids. Looked up from germline, CDR1 is MDHEN and CDR2 is SYDVKM. V was clipped by 5 bases and J by 5 bases, with 18 bases between them. The CDR3 bases are TGTGCCAGCAGTCGCGGGTTCGAGGGCGGGACTGAAGCTTTCTTT. It is translated as CASSRGFEGGTEAFF.

The chain uses TRBV30 and TRBJ1-2; 9 positions agree with TRBD1. Per germline, CDR1 GTSNPN and CDR2 SVGIG (reference sequence). V lost 4 bases, J lost 9 bases, and 6 bases stayed unmatched. The CDR3 has 12 residues. The CDR3 loop reads CAWTPGQGSYTF. CDR3 nucleotide sequence: TGTGCCTGGACACCAGGACAGGGGAGCTACACCTTC.

The chain couples TRBV5-1 to TRBJ2-2; D not resolved. CDR1 and CDR2 from the germline V gene are SGHRS and YFSETQ. The CDR3 spans 15 residues. Trimming removed 1 base from V and 1 base from J, with 8 bases in between. The CDR3 loop reads CASSLPFGNTGELFF. CDR3 nucleotides: TGCGCCAGCAGCTTGCCTTTCGGGAACACCGGGGAGCTGTTTTTT.

The chain has TRBV11-2 and TRBJ2-1; TRBD2 aligns across 7 bases. With 2 bases clipped from V and 4 bases from J, the junction kept 14 bases outside the gene matches. Germline CDR1 and CDR2: SGHAT and FQNNGV. CDR3 length: 18 residues. The CDR3 DNA sequence: TGTGCCAGCAGCTTACGTAGACTAGCCTATAGCGGGTACAATGAGCAGTTCTTC. It yields the protein CASSLRRLAYSGYNEQFF.

The chain is built from TRBV6-5 and TRBJ1-1; D is unresolved. Germline CDR1 is MNHEY and CDR2 is SVGAGI. The CDR3 spans 13 residues. V lost 7 bases to trimming and J lost 1 base, with 10 bases between them. The CDR3 bases are TGTGCCAGCACCCGACAAGAGAACACTGAAGCTTTCTTT. This sequence encodes CASTRQENTEAFF.

The chain is built from TRBV3-1 (or the pseudogene TRBV3-2) and TRBJ2-5, with 8 nucleotides matching TRBD2. The CDR3 runs to 15 residues. Germline CDR1 is LGHDT and CDR2 is YNNKEL (reference sequence). With 1 base clipped from V and 3 bases from J, the junction kept 4 bases outside the gene matches. The CDR3 region is CASSQGRTSKETQYF. The CDR3 DNA follows: TGTGCCAGCAGCCAAGGAAGGACTAGCAAAGAGACCCAGTACTTC.

The V call is TRBV15, the J call TRBJ2-5, with 8 positions matching TRBD1. Trimming cost V 0 bases and J 4 bases; bases outside gene matches: 7. This CDR3 contains 16 residues. The germline gives CDR1 LNHNV, CDR2 YYDKDF (reference sequence). The CDR3 region is CATSRDRGQGRETQYF. CDR3 nucleotides: TGTGCCACCAGCAGAGATAGAGGACAGGGTAGAGAGACCCAGTACTTC. Supplemented by reference TRBV15 and TRBJ2-5, the full variable domain reads DAMVIQNPRYQVTQFGKPVTLSCSQTLNHNVMYWYQQKSSQAPKLLFHYYDKDFNNEADTPDNFQSRRPNTSFCFLDIRSPGLGDTAMYLCATSRDRGQGRETQYFGPGTRLLVL.

This clone was seen a few times. CDR3 loop: CASSQVIDTQYF. CDR3 in DNA: TGTGCCAGCAGCCAAGTCATAGATACGCAGTATTTT. This rearrangement joins TRBV14 to TRBJ2-3; D is unclear. V dropped 1 base and J dropped 5 bases, with 4 bases sitting between them. The length of the CDR3 is 12 residues. The germline CDR1 and CDR2 sequences are SGHDN and FVKESK.

The chain has TRBV2 and TRBJ2-1, with 9 bases lining up with TRBD2. This CDR3 spans 14 amino acids. V lost 5 bases and J lost 6; bases outside the gene matches: 5. Germline CDR1 SNHLY, CDR2 FYNNEI. This CDR3 reads CASSTLAGPNEQFF. The CDR3 region has the DNA TGTGCCAGCAGTACCCTAGCGGGACCCAATGAGCAGTTCTTC.

V is TRBV9 and J is TRBJ2-7; D is undetermined. Between the trimmed V and J ends, which lost 7 bases and 3 bases, there was a span of 14 bases. Germline CDR1 SGDLS, CDR2 YYNGEE. The CDR3 totals 13 residues. CDR3 protein: CASLRGPRYEQYF. Written as DNA, the CDR3 is TGTGCCAGCCTCCGAGGCCCGCGCTACGAGCAGTACTTC.

This clone occurred once. The chain recombines TRBV11-2 with TRBJ2-5; 7 bases are shared with TRBD2. The V gene end was trimmed by 2 bases and the J gene end by 5 bases; junction bases not matched to a gene: 11. The CDR3 covers 16 residues. CDR1 and CDR2 from the germline V gene are SGHAT and FQNNGV. In nucleotides, the CDR3 is TGTGCCAGCAGCTTAAGCGGGGATGGTTTGGGGGAGACCCAGTACTTC. Translated: CASSLSGDGLGETQYF. The entire variable domain, with the rest obtained from reference TRBV11-2 and TRBJ2-5, is as follows: EAGVAQSPRYKIIEKRQSVAFWCNPISGHATLYWYQQILGQGPKLLIQFQNNGVVDDSQLPKDRFSAERLKGVDSTLKIQPAKLEDSAVYLCASSLSGDGLGETQYFGPGTRLLVL.

Comments on this clone: The germline gene is not matched at one end of the junction; a read error may be the cause. The chain links TRBV28 to TRBJ2-7, with 8 bases lining up with TRBD2. Germline V gene data show CDR1 as MDHEN and CDR2 as SYDVKM. This CDR3 contains 13 residues. This chain's CDR3 is CASSLRGSREVDF. The CDR3 DNA reads as TGTGCCAGCAGCCTCCGAGGGTCGCGGGAGGTCGACTTC.

The J gene is TRBJ1-5, the V gene TRBV28; 8 bases line up with TRBD1. J was trimmed by 2 bases and V by 4 bases; bases with no gene match: 10. Looked up from germline, CDR1 is MDHEN and CDR2 is SYDVKM. This CDR3 comprises 17 residues. This chain's CDR3 is CASSSPRDRRGNQPQHF. CDR3 in DNA: TGTGCCAGCAGTTCCCCCCGGGACAGGAGGGGCAATCAGCCCCAGCATTTT.

This chain connects TRBV18 to TRBJ1-2, with D maybe TRBD1 (5 bases). Germline V CDR1 and CDR2: KGHSH, LQKENI. V lost 2 bases to trimming and J lost 2 bases, with 9 bases between them. This CDR3 comprises 14 residues. The CDR3 DNA is TGTGCCAGCTCACCATCTCAGGGCAACTATGGCTACACCTTC. This gives the protein CASSPSQGNYGYTF.

This sequence joins TRBV11-1 and TRBJ2-3, with 12 bases identical to TRBD2. The CDR3 is made up of 18 amino acids. Germline V gene data show CDR1 as SGHAT and CDR2 as FQDESV (reference sequence). With V trimmed by 0 bases and J by 1 base, 5 bases remained unmatched. The CDR3 nucleotides read TGTGCCAGCAGCTTAGCTCCACTAGCGGGAGGACGCACAGATACGCAGTATTTT. Protein: CASSLAPLAGGRTDTQYF. Full variable domain (missing parts from reference TRBV11-1 and TRBJ2-3): EAEVAQSPRYKITEKSQAVAFWCDPISGHATLYWYRQILGQGPELLVQFQDESVVDDSQLPKDRFSAERLKGVDSTLKIQPAELGDSAMYLCASSLAPLAGGRTDTQYFGPGTRLTVL.

The chain couples TRBV7-2 to TRBJ1-1, with a weak D call TRBD1 (6 bases). The CDR3 runs 15 residues. The V and J ends lost 4 bases and 0 bases respectively, with 12 bases between them. CDR1 is SGHTA, CDR2 FQGNSA, per germline. For the CDR3, the DNA is TGTGCCAGCAGCTCAGGGGTTACAATGAACACTGAAGCTTTCTTT. Protein product: CASSSGVTMNTEAFF.

The rearrangement links TRBV15 to TRBJ2-5; D is perhaps TRBD2 (6 bases). Germline V gives CDR1 LNHNV, CDR2 YYDKDF (reference sequence). The CDR3 covers 14 residues. V gave up 0 bases and J gave up 2 bases, with 7 bases separating them. CDR3 nucleotides: TGTGCCACCAGCAGAGAACGGGGGCAAGAGACCCAGTACTTC. This codes for CATSRERGQETQYF.

The chain carries TRBV9 and TRBJ2-5, with 12 nucleotides matching TRBD1. V was pared by 0 bases and J by 5 bases, with 5 bases of the junction left unmatched. The CDR3 length is 16 residues. Germline V gives CDR1 SGDLS, CDR2 YYNGEE. The CDR3 nucleotides read TGTGCCAGCAGCGTAGGCGGGACAGGGGGCCTGGAGACCCAGTACTTC. This translates into CASSVGGTGGLETQYF.

This clone was seen a handful of times. This rearrangement joins TRBV6-6 to TRBJ1-5, with 8 bases lining up with TRBD1. The CDR3 is made up of 15 amino acids. Germline CDR1 MNHNY, CDR2 SVGAGI (reference sequence). The ends lost 3 bases at V and 2 bases at J; junction bases unmatched: 3. The CDR3 DNA sequence: TGTGCCAGCAGTTATAGGGGACAGGGCAATCAGCCCCAGCATTTT. Amino acid sequence: CASSYRGQGNQPQHF.

V is TRBV2 and J is TRBJ2-4; D gene uncertain. The V end was cut by 3 bases, the J end by 1 base, with 7 bases between. CDR1 is SNHLY and CDR2 is FYNNEI in the germline V gene. This CDR3 is 14 amino acids long. The CDR3 sequence is CASSERSAKNIQYF. Here the CDR3 DNA reads TGTGCCAGCAGTGAGCGGTCCGCCAAAAACATTCAGTACTTC.

This clone occurred once. This chain links TRBV6-5 with TRBJ2-4; 8 bases align to TRBD2. CDR3 length: 15 amino acids. Germline V gene data show CDR1 as MNHEY and CDR2 as SVGAGI. V dropped 4 bases and J dropped 9; count of bases not matched to a gene: 11. The CDR3 nucleotides read TGTGCCAGCAGTTCCCGCAGCGGGAGAGGAGGCATTCAGTACTTC. This encodes CASSSRSGRGGIQYF.

The chain uses TRBV11-2 and TRBJ2-1, with 9 bases aligning to TRBD2. The germline V gene has CDR1 SGHAT and CDR2 FQNNGV. The CDR3 extends over 12 amino acids. J gave up 11 bases and V 6 bases, and 5 bases lay outside the gene matches. The CDR3 here is CASSLLAGKQFF. CDR3 bases: TGTGCCAGCAGTCTTCTAGCGGGAAAGCAGTTCTTC.

This rearrangement joins TRBV28 to TRBJ2-5; the match to TRBD2 covers 9 bases. V shed 4 bases and J 2 bases; nucleotides not matched to a gene: 8. Germline V gene data show CDR1 as MDHEN and CDR2 as SYDVKM. The CDR3 consists of 16 residues. DNA for the CDR3: TGTGCCAGCAGTTCCCGGCTAGCGGGATTTCAAGAGACCCAGTACTTC. Its protein is CASSSRLAGFQETQYF.

This clone appeared once. This chain links TRBV3-1 (or the pseudogene TRBV3-2) with TRBJ2-7, with a possible D match to TRBD1 (5 bases). CDR1 is LGHDT, CDR2 YNNKEL, per germline (reference sequence). Trimming removed 5 bases at V and 2 bases at J, with 10 bases between. The CDR3 covers 13 residues. The CDR3 protein is CASSWRQPYEQYF. The CDR3 region has the DNA TGTGCCAGCAGCTGGCGACAGCCCTACGAGCAGTACTTC.

The chain couples TRBV6-5 to TRBJ1-2; 7 positions match TRBD1. CDR1 and CDR2 (germline): MNHEY, SVGAGI. The CDR3 is 12 residues long. V gave up 6 bases and J gave up 8 bases; unmatched junction bases: 6. CDR3 region: CASSKGARGYTF. The CDR3 nucleotides are TGTGCCAGCAGCAAGGGGGCTCGGGGCTACACCTTC.